Given below is one T cell receptor beta chain in context. What it binds is unknown. The regulatory T cell sort gate was CD4+CD25hiCD127low/negative. In the source study's methods: About 6.1x10^4 patient and some 97,000 healthy donor TCRbeta sequences came from Tregs. Produced via immunoSEQ multiplex PCR; TCRdb's table is partial and in-frame only. That table furnishes V, J and clone size, whereas the DNA furnished D and trimming. Of about 21,000 clones in the sample, 94% were seen once. The data derive from a study of B cell selection in AIRE deficiency. General study findings and limits: Patient Tconv cells held about 30% of Treg sequences shared by healthy donors. Shared Treg sequences were biased toward short CDR3s with few non-templated nucleotide insertions. Healthy donors alone shared roughly 32% of 3,500 to 4,500 Treg sequences; patients alone about 10%.

The germline V gene has CDR1 SQVTM and CDR2 ANQGSEA. Trimming took off 7 bases at V and 9 bases at J, with 13 bases between the two ends. The CDR3 consists of 11 residues. This chain uses TRBV29-1 with TRBJ2-1, with D possibly TRBD1 on 6 matching bases. The clonotype originates from a human donor with AIRE deficiency. Sequencing used Tregs sorted from PBMCs. CDR3 sequence: CSALQGREQFF. The CDR3, as DNA: TGCAGCGCCCTACAGGGACGTGAGCAGTTCTTC.